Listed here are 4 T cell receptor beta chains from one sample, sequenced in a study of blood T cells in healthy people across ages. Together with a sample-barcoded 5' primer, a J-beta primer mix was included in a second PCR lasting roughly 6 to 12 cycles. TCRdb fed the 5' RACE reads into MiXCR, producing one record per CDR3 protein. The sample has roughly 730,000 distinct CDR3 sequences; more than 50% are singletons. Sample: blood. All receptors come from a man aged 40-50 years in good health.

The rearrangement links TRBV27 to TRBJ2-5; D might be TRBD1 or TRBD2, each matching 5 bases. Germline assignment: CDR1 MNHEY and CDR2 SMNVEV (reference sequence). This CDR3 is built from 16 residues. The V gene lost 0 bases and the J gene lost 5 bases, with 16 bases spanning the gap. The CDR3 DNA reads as TGTGCCAGCAGTTTATCTAGGGACCAACTATCGGAGACCCAGTACTTC. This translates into CASSLSRDQLSETQYF.

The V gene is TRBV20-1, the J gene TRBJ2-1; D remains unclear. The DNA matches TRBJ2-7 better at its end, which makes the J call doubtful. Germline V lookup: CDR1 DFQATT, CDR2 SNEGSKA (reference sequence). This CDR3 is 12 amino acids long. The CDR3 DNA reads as TGCAGTGCTAGCGACCGTGGGGTTGAGCAGTACTTC. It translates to CSASDRGVEQYF.

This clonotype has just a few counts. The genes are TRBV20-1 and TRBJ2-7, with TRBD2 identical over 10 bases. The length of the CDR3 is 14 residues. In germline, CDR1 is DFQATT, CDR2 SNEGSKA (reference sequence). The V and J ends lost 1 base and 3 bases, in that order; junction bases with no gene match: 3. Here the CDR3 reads CSARGLAGDYEQYF. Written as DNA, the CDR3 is TGCAGTGCTAGAGGTCTAGCGGGAGACTACGAGCAGTACTTC.

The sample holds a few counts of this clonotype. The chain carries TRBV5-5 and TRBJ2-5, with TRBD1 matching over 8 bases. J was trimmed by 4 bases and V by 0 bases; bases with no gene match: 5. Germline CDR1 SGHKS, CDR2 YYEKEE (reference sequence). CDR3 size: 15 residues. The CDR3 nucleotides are TGTGCCAGCAGCTTGGATCTCAGGGGGCGAGAGACCCAGTACTTC. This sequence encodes CASSLDLRGRETQYF. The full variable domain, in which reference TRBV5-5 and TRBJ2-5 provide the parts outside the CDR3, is DAGVTQSPTHLIKTRGQQVTLRCSPISGHKSVSWYQQVLGQGPQFIFQYYEKEERGRGNFPDRFSARQFPNYSSELNVNALLLGDSALYLCASSLDLRGRETQYFGPGTRLLVL.